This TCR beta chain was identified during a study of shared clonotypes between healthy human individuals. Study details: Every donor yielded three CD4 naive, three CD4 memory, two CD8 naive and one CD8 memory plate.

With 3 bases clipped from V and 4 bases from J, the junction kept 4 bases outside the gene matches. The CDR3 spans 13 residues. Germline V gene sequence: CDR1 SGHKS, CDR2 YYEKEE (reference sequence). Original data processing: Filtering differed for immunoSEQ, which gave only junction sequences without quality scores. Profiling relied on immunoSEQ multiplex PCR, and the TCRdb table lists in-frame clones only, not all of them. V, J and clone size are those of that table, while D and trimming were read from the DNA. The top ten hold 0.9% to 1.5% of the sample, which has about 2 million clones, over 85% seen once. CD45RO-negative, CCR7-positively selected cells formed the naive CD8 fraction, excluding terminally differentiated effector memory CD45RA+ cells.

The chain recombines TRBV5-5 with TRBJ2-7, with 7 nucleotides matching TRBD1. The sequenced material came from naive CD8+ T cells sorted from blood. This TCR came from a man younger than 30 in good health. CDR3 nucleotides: TGTGCCAGCAGCTGGACAGGACCATACGAGCAGTACTTC. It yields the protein CASSWTGPYEQYF.